The clone carrying this TCR beta chain was counted at least ten times. Germline assignment: CDR1 MDHEN and CDR2 SYDVKM. V lost 7 bases to trimming and J lost 0 bases, with 10 bases between them. The CDR3 spans 13 residues. This entry is derived from a study of T cells in Graves' hyperthyroidism and ophthalmopathy. Amplified TCR beta CDR3 regions came from RNA transcripts. During a first-round RT-PCR of the TCR CDR3, the HTBI primer set was used. MiXCR, applied by TCRdb to the multiplex PCR reads, yields one record per CDR3 protein. The top ten clones hold less than 25% of a sample with roughly 360,000 distinct CDR3 sequences, roughly 13% of them seen once.

The receptor's source is a young man with Graves' hyperthyroidism that later progressed to Graves' ophthalmopathy. Sequences were obtained from blood. J is TRBJ2-7 and V is TRBV28; TRBD1 might be the D (6 bases). CDR3 amino acids: CASNPQGSYEQYF. CDR3 coding DNA: TGTGCCAGCAATCCACAGGGCTCCTACGAGCAGTACTTC.